The source of this T cell receptor beta chain is a study of T cell responses to AZD1222 COVID-19 vaccine. Assay: immunoSEQ multiplex PCR; the TCRdb copy retains only in-frame clones and omits some. The sample consists of 95,000 to 150,000 clones, around 87% of them appearing once. In regard to this clone: Antigen: not known.

CDR3 size: 12 residues. The V and J ends lost 8 bases and 7 bases respectively, with 9 bases between them. From germline, CDR1 is MNHEY and CDR2 SMNVEV (reference sequence). Regarding the study as a whole: Among AZD1222 vaccinees, only five or six were seropositive at baseline.

The chain couples TRBV27 to TRBJ1-6; D is unclear. The sequences come from peripheral blood, collected 28 days after the second AZD1222 dose. The sequence derives from an adult who received the AZD1222 COVID-19 vaccine. The CDR3 DNA follows: TGTGCCAGCGGGTCGGGGAATTCACCCCTCCACTTT. Residues: CASGSGNSPLHF.